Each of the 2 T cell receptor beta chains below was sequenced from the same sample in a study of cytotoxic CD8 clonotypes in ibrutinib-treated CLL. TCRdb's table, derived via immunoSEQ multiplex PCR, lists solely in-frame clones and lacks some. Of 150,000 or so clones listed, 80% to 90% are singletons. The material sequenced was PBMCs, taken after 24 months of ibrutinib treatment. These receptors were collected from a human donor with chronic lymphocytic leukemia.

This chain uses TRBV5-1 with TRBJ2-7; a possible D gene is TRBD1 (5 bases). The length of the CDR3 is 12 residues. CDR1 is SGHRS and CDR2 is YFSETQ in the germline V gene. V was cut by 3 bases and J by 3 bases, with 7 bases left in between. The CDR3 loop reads CASSSDSYEQYF. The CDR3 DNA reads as TGCGCCAGCAGCTCCGACAGCTACGAGCAGTACTTC.

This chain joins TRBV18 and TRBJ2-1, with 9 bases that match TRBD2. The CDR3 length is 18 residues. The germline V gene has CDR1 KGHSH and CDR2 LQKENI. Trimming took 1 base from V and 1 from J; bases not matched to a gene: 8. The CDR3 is CASSPQFSGGPSYNEQFF. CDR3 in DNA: TGTGCCAGCTCACCACAGTTTAGCGGGGGCCCTTCCTACAATGAGCAGTTCTTC.